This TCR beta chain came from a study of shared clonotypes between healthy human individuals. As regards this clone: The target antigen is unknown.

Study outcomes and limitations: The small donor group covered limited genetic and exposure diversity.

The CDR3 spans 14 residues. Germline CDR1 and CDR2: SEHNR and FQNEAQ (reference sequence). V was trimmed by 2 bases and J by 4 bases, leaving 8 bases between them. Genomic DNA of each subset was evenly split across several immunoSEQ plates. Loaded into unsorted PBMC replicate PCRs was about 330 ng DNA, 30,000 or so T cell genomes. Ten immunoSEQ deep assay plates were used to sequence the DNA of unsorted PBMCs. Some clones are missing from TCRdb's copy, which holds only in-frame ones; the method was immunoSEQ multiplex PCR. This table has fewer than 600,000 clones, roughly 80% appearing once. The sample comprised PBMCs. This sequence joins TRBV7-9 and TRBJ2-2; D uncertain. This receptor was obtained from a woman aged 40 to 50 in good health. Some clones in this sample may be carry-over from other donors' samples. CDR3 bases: TGTGCCAGCAGCTTACCCCCCTCCACCGGGGAGCTGTTTTTT. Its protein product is CASSLPPSTGELFF.